The source of this T cell receptor beta chain is a study of blood T cell repertoires in COVID-19. Study as a whole: The samples span acute and convalescent COVID-19 from the United States, Italy and Spain. In each case, the material was cDNA or gDNA derived from T cells, B-cell-depleted T cells, or PBMCs.

Original analysis: Reference gene primer amplification gave nucleated cell count estimates. The protocol was immunoSEQ multiplex PCR, while the TCRdb copy is restricted to in-frame clones and leaves out a portion. The V and J calls and clone size are taken from that table; D and trimming were inferred from the DNA. Of hundreds of thousands of clones listed, around 87% are singletons. The CDR3 runs 16 residues. V was cut by 5 bases and J by 1 base, with 17 bases left in between. CDR1 is PRHDT and CDR2 is FYEKMQ in the germline V gene (reference sequence). This TCR came from a woman aged 50 to 60 with active or convalescent COVID-19. The chain recombines TRBV13 with TRBJ1-1; maybe TRBD1 (5 bases). The sequenced sample was peripheral blood. The CDR3 spells CASSDPGVSSNTEAFF. The CDR3, as DNA: TGTGCCAGCAGCGACCCGGGGGTCTCCTCGAACACTGAAGCTTTCTTT.